Below, 3 T cell receptor gamma chains from the same sample are listed, as sequenced in a study of gamma-delta chains in newborns, infants, children. TCRdb called clones anew from the reads with CATT. Seen here are over 3,000 gamma-chain clones, roughly 57% observed once, and the top ten hold over 15%. Sequencing input: blood. The receptors here all came from a child who was a newborn, infant or young child, either healthy, febrile or measles-vaccinated (not recorded which).

Regarding this clone: A junction end diverges from the germline sequence, so it may reflect a read error. This CDR3 is also generated by other DNA sequences in the sample. The chain uses TRGV9 and TRGJP. TCRdb offers no J gene call, so here the DNA was matched to germline to obtain one. Germline V CDR1 and CDR2: GITISATS, ISYDGTV (reference sequence). The CDR3 spans 15 residues. CDR3: CALWSQELGKKIKVF. The CDR3 coding sequence is TGTGCCCTGTGGAGCCAAGAGTTGGGCAAAAAAATCAAGGTATTT.

This clone was observed a single time. The CDR3: CALWEGHLKKLF. The CDR3 DNA reads TGTGCCTTGTGGGAGGGCCACTTAAAGAAACTCTTT. The rearrangement joins TRGV9 to TRGJ1 or TRGJ2. The J gene, absent from TCRdb, was called here by matching the DNA to germline. The CDR3 spans 12 residues. Germline values: CDR1 GITISATS, CDR2 ISYDGTV (reference sequence). J lost 10 bases, V lost 2 bases, and 8 bases had no gene match.

This clone has only a few counts. The V call is TRGV2, the J call TRGJ1 or TRGJ2. The J gene is not listed in TCRdb, so it was assigned here from a DNA match to germline. Germline trimming cut 5 bases from V and 4 bases from J; bases unmatched to any gene: 8. The CDR3 loop spans 13 amino acids. Looked up from germline, CDR1 is EGSNGY and CDR2 is YDSYNSKV. The CDR3, as DNA: TGTGCCACCTGGGGCTACCCCTATTATAAGAAACTCTTT. It codes for CATWGYPYYKKLF.